This T cell receptor beta chain appears in the sequencing data of a study of CD8 T cells in ankylosing spondylitis. V was clipped by 2 bases and J by 3 bases; unmatched bases: 8. Germline CDR1 reads ENHRY; CDR2 reads SYGVKD. There are 17 residues in the CDR3. MiXCR, applied by TCRdb to the 5' RACE reads, yields one record per CDR3 protein. The sample lists about 88,000 distinct CDR3 sequences, around 25% occurring once. This clonotype showed up many times. The rearrangement joins TRBV10-3 to TRBJ2-3; 10 bases map to TRBD2. Material: blood, either unsorted or a sorted T cell fraction (not recorded which). The clonotype was recovered from a male donor with ankylosing spondylitis or in good health (not recorded which). CDR3: CAISEPASGGQTDTQYF. In DNA, the CDR3 is TGTGCCATCAGTGAGCCCGCTAGCGGGGGACAGACAGATACGCAGTATTTT.